Presented here are 30 T cell receptor beta chains from one specimen sequenced in a study of blood T cell repertoires in COVID-19. Data came from immunoSEQ multiplex PCR; TCRdb stores just in-frame clones and leaves some out. This table holds about 140,000 clones, more than 65% found once. The material sequenced was peripheral blood. Receptors were obtained from a man aged 55 to 70 with acute or convalescent COVID-19.

This clone showed up just once. The chain couples TRBV29-1 to TRBJ2-2, with 7 nucleotides matching TRBD1. The ends lost 6 bases at V and 2 bases at J; junction bases unmatched: 6. The CDR3 is 14 amino acids. The germline V gene has CDR1 SQVTM and CDR2 ANQGSEA. The CDR3 region is CSVTGTANTGELFF. Here the CDR3 DNA reads TGCAGCGTGACAGGGACAGCTAACACCGGGGAGCTGTTTTTT.

The V and J genes are TRBV28 and TRBJ1-2; D is ambiguous. Germline V lookup: CDR1 MDHEN, CDR2 SYDVKM. The CDR3 consists of 11 residues. Trimming removed 5 bases from V and 5 bases from J, with 6 bases in between. CDR3 sequence: CASSNSYGYTF. In DNA form, the CDR3 reads TGTGCCAGCAGTAATTCTTATGGCTACACCTTC.

CDR3 region: CASSEVGVADTQYF. In DNA, the CDR3 is TGTGCCAGCAGTGAAGTGGGAGTTGCAGATACGCAGTATTTT. V gene TRBV6-1 combines with J gene TRBJ2-3; the D gene is possibly TRBD2 (5 bases). Germline loops: CDR1 MNHNS, CDR2 SASEGT. The length of the CDR3 is 14 residues. The V gene lost 1 base and the J gene lost 4 bases, with 9 bases spanning the gap.

The chain couples TRBV15 to TRBJ2-3, with a weak D call TRBD1 (5 bases). The CDR3 runs 17 residues. The V end lost 0 bases, the J end lost 0 bases, and 13 bases lay between the germline ends. Germline CDR1 and CDR2: LNHNV and YYDKDF (reference sequence). The DNA of the CDR3 is TGTGCCACCAGCAGAGATAAAGGCAGGGTTAGCACAGATACGCAGTATTTT. Translation gives CATSRDKGRVSTDTQYF.

Here the CDR3 reads CASAEGPGGTQYF. The CDR3 bases are TGTGCCAGTGCCGAGGGCCCTGGCGGGACCCAGTACTTC. This rearrangement joins TRBV19 to TRBJ2-5, with D possibly TRBD2 on 5 matching bases. The CDR3 runs to 13 residues. The V end lost 8 bases, the J end lost 7 bases, and 17 bases lay between the germline ends. From germline, CDR1 is LNHDA and CDR2 SQIVND (reference sequence).

This clone was seen more than once but under ten times. The genes are TRBV6-5 and TRBJ1-5; 9 bases line up with TRBD1. CDR1 is MNHEY and CDR2 is SVGAGI in the germline V gene. V lost 7 bases, J lost 6 bases, and 10 bases stayed unmatched. The CDR3 extends over 15 amino acids. The CDR3 spells CASKITGGQSQPQHF. The DNA of the CDR3 is TGTGCCAGCAAAATAACAGGGGGCCAAAGTCAGCCCCAGCATTTT.

This clone was detected many times. This chain joins TRBV5-6 and TRBJ1-4; 7 bases line up with TRBD1. The V and J ends lost 0 bases and 5 bases, in that order; junction bases with no gene match: 7. CDR1 is SGHDT and CDR2 is YYEEEE in the germline V gene. The CDR3 is 16 residues long. CDR3 sequence (DNA): TGTGCCAGCAGCTTGGCCAGGGGGTTGAGGAATGAAAAACTGTTTTTT. Translated: CASSLARGLRNEKLFF.

The chain is built from TRBV18 and TRBJ1-1, with D tentatively TRBD1 (6 bases). V dropped 1 base and J dropped 5 bases, with 14 bases sitting between them. Looked up from germline, CDR1 is KGHSH and CDR2 is LQKENI. The CDR3 is 15 amino acids. The CDR3 DNA reads TGTGCCAGCTCACCACTGGAGACAGGACTGACTGAAGCTTTCTTT. Its translation: CASSPLETGLTEAFF.

V and J are TRBV28 and TRBJ2-1; 8 bases align to TRBD2. The CDR3 spans 15 residues. Trimming cost V 8 bases and J 5 bases; bases outside gene matches: 11. CDR1 MDHEN and CDR2 SYDVKM come from the germline V gene. CDR3 sequence: CASSRLGLANNEQFF. As DNA, the CDR3 is TGTGCCAGCTCACGCCTAGGACTAGCCAACAATGAGCAGTTCTTC. Using reference TRBV28 and TRBJ2-1 for the parts outside the CDR3, the full variable domain is DVKVTQSSRYLVKRTGEKVFLECVQDMDHENMFWYRQDPGLGLRLIYFSYDVKMKEKGDIPEGYSVSREKKERFSLILESASTNQTSMYLCASSRLGLANNEQFFGPGTRLTVL.

This clone appeared a single time. The CDR3 coding sequence is TGTGCCAGCAGTAACAGGGTCAATCAGCCCCAGCATTTT. Protein sequence: CASSNRVNQPQHF. The rearrangement uses TRBV27 and TRBJ1-5; possibly TRBD1 for D (6 bases). Germline V lookup: CDR1 MNHEY, CDR2 SMNVEV (reference sequence). The CDR3 is 13 amino acids. The V and J ends lost 5 bases and 3 bases respectively, with 8 bases between them.

Comments on this clone: This same CDR3 is encoded by further DNA sequences in the sample. This sequence joins TRBV28 and TRBJ1-2; D possibly corresponds to TRBD1 (6 bases). Germline V lookup: CDR1 MDHEN, CDR2 SYDVKM. The CDR3 runs 13 residues. V was shortened by 2 bases and J by 2 bases, with 6 bases between the two germline ends. The CDR3: CASSLGQNYGYTF. DNA of the CDR3: TGTGCCAGCAGTTTAGGACAGAACTATGGCTACACCTTC.

The table lists this clone with a count of one. The V gene is TRBV5-1, the J gene TRBJ2-5; the match to TRBD2 covers 9 bases. The CDR3 sequence is 16 residues long. Germline assignment: CDR1 SGHRS and CDR2 YFSETQ. V was clipped by 0 bases and J by 1 base; unmatched bases: 4. DNA for the CDR3: TGCGCCAGCAGCTTGGGGCTAGCGGGGACCCAAGAGACCCAGTACTTC. Protein: CASSLGLAGTQETQYF.

This chain uses TRBV28 with TRBJ2-7; perhaps TRBD1 as D (6 bases). This CDR3 is built from 13 residues. V lost 4 bases and J 2 bases, leaving 9 bases between the germline ends. CDR1 and CDR2 (germline): MDHEN, SYDVKM. The CDR3 sequence is CASSSDRAYEQYF. As DNA, the CDR3 is TGTGCCAGCAGTTCGGACAGAGCCTACGAGCAGTACTTC.

V usage is TRBV6-5 and J usage is TRBJ2-1, with 10 bases matching TRBD2. This CDR3 is built from 14 residues. V dropped 7 bases and J dropped 12; count of bases not matched to a gene: 12. Germline V gene sequence: CDR1 MNHEY, CDR2 SVGAGI. The CDR3, as DNA: TGTGCCAGCATCCTAGCGGGAGAGGGGAAGGGGCAGTTCTTC. Translating gives CASILAGEGKGQFF.

The chain is built from TRBV3-1 (or the pseudogene TRBV3-2) and TRBJ1-1, with 10 bases identical to TRBD1. J was trimmed by 5 bases and V by 1 base; bases with no gene match: 7. This CDR3 is built from 16 residues. Germline CDR1 LGHDT, CDR2 YNNKEL (reference sequence). The CDR3 here is CASSQAQGQGGTEAFF. CDR3 nucleotide sequence: TGTGCCAGCAGCCAAGCCCAAGGACAGGGGGGAACTGAAGCTTTCTTT.

The rearrangement uses TRBV5-6 and TRBJ1-6; TRBD1 aligns across 7 bases. The CDR3 has 16 amino acids. With 4 bases clipped from V and 7 bases from J, the junction kept 11 bases outside the gene matches. Germline loops: CDR1 SGHDT, CDR2 YYEEEE. The CDR3 loop is CASSDRGPGENSPLHF. CDR3 in DNA: TGTGCCAGCAGCGATAGGGGGCCGGGGGAGAATTCACCCCTCCACTTT.

The chain joins TRBV16 to TRBJ1-3; D is unclear. The length of the CDR3 is 15 residues. V was trimmed by 0 bases and J by 1 base, leaving 7 bases between them. CDR1 is KGHSY, CDR2 FQNENV, per germline. The CDR3 loop reads CASSQSASSGNTIYF. CDR3 in DNA: TGTGCCAGCAGCCAATCAGCCTCGTCTGGAAACACCATATATTTT.

The V call is TRBV2, the J call TRBJ2-2; 10 bases are shared with TRBD1. CDR1 and CDR2 (germline): SNHLY, FYNNEI. V was clipped by 6 bases and J by 6 bases; unmatched bases: 7. There are 15 residues in the CDR3. Written as DNA, the CDR3 is TGTGCCAGCAGCCCCAGACAGGGGGCGGCCGGGGAGCTGTTTTTT. The encoded protein is CASSPRQGAAGELFF.

This clone was detected once. The V gene is TRBV7-3, the J gene TRBJ1-1, with D possibly TRBD1 on 5 matching bases. The CDR3 is 14 amino acids. With 4 bases removed from V and 4 bases from J, the gap between germline ends came to 13 bases. Germline values: CDR1 SGHTA, CDR2 FQGTGA. The CDR3 DNA reads TGTGCCAGCAGCTCCCGGGGGGGGAGCACTGAAGCTTTCTTT. Translation gives CASSSRGGSTEAFF.

The chain joins TRBV23-1 to TRBJ2-3; D gene unclear. TRBV23-1 is known as an ORF, though its function is uncertain. V was cut by 4 bases and J by 3 bases, with 8 bases left in between. CDR3 length: 13 amino acids. The CDR3 region has the DNA TGCGCCAGCAGTCCTCAGGCAACAGATACGCAGTATTTT. Amino acids: CASSPQATDTQYF.

V usage is TRBV29-1 and J usage is TRBJ1-2, with 8 bases fitting TRBD1. The CDR3 loop spans 13 amino acids. Germline-derived CDR1 and CDR2 are SQVTM and ANQGSEA. Unmatched junction bases numbered 5, after V lost 7 bases and J lost 1 base. The CDR3 bases are TGCAGCGCGCAGGACAGGGTTAACTATGGCTACACCTTC. Its translation: CSAQDRVNYGYTF. The whole variable domain, filled in from reference TRBV29-1 and TRBJ1-2, reads SAVISQKPSRDICQRGTSLTIQCQVDSQVTMMFWYRQQPGQSLTLIATANQGSEATYESGFVIDKFPISRPNLTFSTLTVSNMSPEDSSIYLCSAQDRVNYGYTFGSGTRLTVV.

V is TRBV7-3 and J is TRBJ2-5; a weak D match, TRBD1 (6 bases). Deletions cut 5 bases from V and 1 base from J, with 11 bases between. The CDR3 has 14 residues. The germline V gene has CDR1 SGHTA and CDR2 FQGTGA. This CDR3 reads CASSRQGSQETQYF. The DNA for the CDR3 is TGTGCCAGCAGCCGTCAGGGGAGCCAAGAGACCCAGTACTTC.

The chain is built from TRBV11-2 and TRBJ1-4; TRBD1 matches 7 bases. This CDR3 contains 15 residues. J lost 8 bases, V lost 1 base, and 7 bases had no gene match. In germline, CDR1 is SGHAT, CDR2 FQNNGV. CDR3 sequence: CASSLGGGSGEKLFF. CDR3 sequence (DNA): TGTGCCAGCAGCTTAGGAGGGGGCTCTGGGGAAAAACTGTTTTTT. The full variable domain, completed using reference TRBV11-2 and TRBJ1-4, is EAGVAQSPRYKIIEKRQSVAFWCNPISGHATLYWYQQILGQGPKLLIQFQNNGVVDDSQLPKDRFSAERLKGVDSTLKIQPAKLEDSAVYLCASSLGGGSGEKLFFGSGTQLSVL.

This CDR3 is CASRAREDPYNEQFF. The CDR3 region has the DNA TGTGCCAGCAGGGCCCGGGAGGACCCCTACAATGAGCAGTTCTTC. This sequence joins TRBV7-6 and TRBJ2-1, with 7 bases that match TRBD2. CDR1 is SGHVS and CDR2 is FNYEAQ in the germline V gene. The CDR3 covers 15 residues. The V gene end was trimmed by 6 bases and the J gene end by 2 bases; junction bases not matched to a gene: 7.

The rearrangement links TRBV6-5 to TRBJ2-3; 11 bases align to TRBD2. The germline CDR1 and CDR2 sequences are MNHEY and SVGAGI. There are 15 residues in the CDR3. With 4 bases clipped from V and 0 bases from J, the junction kept 0 bases outside the gene matches. The CDR3 DNA is TGTGCCAGCAGTTGGACTAGCGGGAGCACAGATACGCAGTATTTT. Protein product: CASSWTSGSTDTQYF.

This clone appeared a few times. J is TRBJ2-7 and V is TRBV3-1 (or the pseudogene TRBV3-2), with D maybe TRBD2 (5 bases). V was pared by 6 bases and J by 3 bases, with 6 bases between. The CDR3 runs 11 residues. Germline V gene sequence: CDR1 LGHDT, CDR2 YNNKEL (reference sequence). Here the CDR3 reads CASSTSYEQYF. Here the CDR3 DNA reads TGTGCCAGCAGTACTAGCTACGAGCAGTACTTC.

The V and J genes are TRBV5-6 and TRBJ2-1, with no clear D. V gave up 2 bases and J gave up 3 bases, with 9 bases separating them. Looked up from germline, CDR1 is SGHDT and CDR2 is YYEEEE. This CDR3 is built from 14 residues. For the CDR3, the DNA is TGTGCCAGCAGCTTTGGTAGCCTCTACAATGAGCAGTTCTTC. This codes for CASSFGSLYNEQFF.

This sequence joins TRBV19 and TRBJ1-1, with TRBD1 matching over 10 bases. With 5 bases clipped from V and 5 bases from J, the junction kept 8 bases outside the gene matches. The germline gives CDR1 LNHDA, CDR2 SQIVND (reference sequence). The CDR3 contains 15 residues. The CDR3 DNA reads as TGTGCCAGTAGTCCCTGGACAGGGGGTAGGACTGAAGCTTTCTTT. Residues: CASSPWTGGRTEAFF.

This chain joins TRBV7-9 and TRBJ1-5; D perhaps matches TRBD1 (6 bases). Trimming took 5 bases from V and 5 from J, leaving 10 bases between them. Germline V lookup: CDR1 SEHNR, CDR2 FQNEAQ (reference sequence). This CDR3 region has 13 residues. Here the CDR3 DNA reads TGTGCCAGCAGCGGCAGGGGAGATCAGCCCCAGCATTTT. Encoded protein: CASSGRGDQPQHF.

This chain connects TRBV19 to TRBJ1-5; 9 nucleotides agree with TRBD1. The J segment lost 6 bases and the V segment lost 5 bases, leaving 8 bases of the junction unmatched. Germline V CDR1 and CDR2: LNHDA, SQIVND (reference sequence). The CDR3 spans 15 residues. The CDR3 is CASSVPGQGSQPQHF. The CDR3 nucleotides read TGTGCCAGTAGTGTTCCGGGACAGGGCAGTCAGCCCCAGCATTTT. Complete variable domain (other parts from reference TRBV19 and TRBJ1-5): DGGITQSPKYLFRKEGQNVTLSCEQNLNHDAMYWYRQDPGQGLRLIYYSQIVNDFQKGDIAEGYSVSREKKESFPLTVTSAQKNPTAFYLCASSVPGQGSQPQHFGDGTRLSIL.